This TCR beta chain is drawn from a study of PD-1 blockade in classical Hodgkin lymphoma. V shed 2 bases and J 4 bases; nucleotides not matched to a gene: 8. This CDR3 spans 15 amino acids. CDR1 is SGHRS, CDR2 YFSETQ, per germline. Study conclusions and caveats: Repertoires differed for reasons still undefined, possibly disease activity or prior therapy. The diversity seen at baseline in complete responders resembled that of newly diagnosed patients. Some patients started nivolumab under 1 year after ASCT, and they were excluded. Newly diagnosed patients reportedly trailed healthy donors in baseline TCR diversity.

Time point here: cycle 4 day 1 (C4D1), after six to seven weeks of nivolumab. Each patient's relapse followed autologous stem cell transplantation, and brentuximab vedotin exposure varied. The data were produced by immunoSEQ multiplex PCR, yet TCRdb's version contains in-frame clones alone and is incomplete. Among under 50,000 clones, 60% to 70% were seen once, and the ten largest hold over 3%. A remark on this clone: Its cognate antigen is unknown.

The source is a human donor with classical Hodgkin lymphoma. The chain recombines TRBV5-1 with TRBJ1-1; TRBD1 matches at 7 bases. The sample consisted of peripheral blood mononuclear cells (PBMCs), taken before the fourth cycle of nivolumab. CDR3 nucleotide sequence: TGCGCCAGCAGCTTTGACAGGGCGAGGGGCACTGAAGCTTTCTTT. It yields the protein CASSFDRARGTEAFF. Based on the CDR3 plus reference TRBV5-1 and TRBJ1-1, the full variable domain is KAGVTQTPRYLIKTRGQQVTLSCSPISGHRSVSWYQQTPGQGLQFLFEYFSETQRNKGNFPGRFSGRQFSNSRSEMNVSTLELGDSALYLCASSFDRARGTEAFFGQGTRLTVV.